This T cell receptor beta chain came from a study of cytomegalovirus exposure and HLA in healthy donors. Study results and limitations: The authors later linked a missense DCLRE1C variant to TCR beta V- and J-gene trimming. CMV antigen specificity of a few CMV-associated chains was confirmed in vitro. Presence/absence analyses treated sequencing depth as roughly uniform across donors.

Each donor was nominally healthy when sampled (though unrecorded immune exposures were likely). 60 Vbeta and 13 Jbeta primers were used in PCR. Repertoires were generated with immunoSEQ multiplex PCR, while TCRdb's copy carries only in-frame clones and drops some. Its table records roughly 150,000 clones. Comment on this clone: No antigen is known for it.

The CDR3 has 16 residues. CDR1 and CDR2 from the germline V gene are LGHNA and YSLEER. Trimming left V 1 base short and J 4 bases short, with 14 bases between. The chain carries TRBV4-3 and TRBJ1-3; D might be TRBD1 (6 bases). This receptor was identified in a woman aged 50 to 60 in good health and CMV-seronegative. Input material: PBMCs. The CDR3 region is CASSQGMGAGGNTIYF. CDR3 DNA: TGCGCCAGCAGCCAAGGAATGGGGGCAGGGGGAAACACCATATATTTT.